The TCR beta chain under discussion was sequenced for a study of CD4 T cell repertoires in COVID-19. Germline values: CDR1 LNHDA, CDR2 SQIVND (reference sequence). V lost 8 bases to trimming and J lost 5 bases; unmatched junction nucleotides: 8. The CDR3 has 15 residues. The repertoire was sequenced with immunoSEQ multiplex PCR; TCRdb's copy has only in-frame clones and lacks some. This table holds approximately 75,000 clones, around four fifths found once. No culture step preceded sequencing of the ex vivo isolated memory T cells. The material sequenced was CD4+ T cells from peripheral blood, taken after recovery from COVID-19. The gene calls are TRBV19 and TRBJ2-6; 8 nucleotides agree with TRBD1. The clonotype was recovered from a human donor who had COVID-19. CDR3 nucleotides: TGTGCCAGTGGACAGGGTTTTTTGAGGGCCAACGTCCTGACTTTC. It encodes CASGQGFLRANVLTF.